A selection of T cell receptor beta chains follows, all from one sample in a study of breast tumors, draining lymph nodes, adjacent tissues. Each CDR3 protein is one row after TCRdb ran MiXCR on the multiplex PCR reads. The sample yields around 300,000 distinct CDR3 sequences, about 30% seen once. The sequencing sample was made of axillary lymph node tissue. The source is a female donor with breast cancer. Some clones in this sample may be carry-over from other donors' samples. CDR3s include the opening cysteine and the closing phenylalanine or tryptophan.

J | V | CDR3
TRBJ2-1 | TRBV20-1 | CSASRLAGGPHNEQFF
TRBJ2-5 | TRBV19 | CASSIWLPWGQETQYF
TRBJ1-2 | TRBV29-1 | CSERTGAVIYGYTF
TRBJ2-1 | TRBV19 | CASSIVVGGLYNEQFF
TRBJ2-3 | TRBV19 | CASSRGTGGNTQYF
TRBJ1-5 | TRBV10-3 | CATTGVLDQPQHF
TRBJ2-5 | TRBV10-3 | CAISDNQETQYF
TRBJ2-1 | TRBV5-8 | CASSLPSRNNEQFF
TRBJ2-1 | TRBV2 | CASSDPRETYNEQFF
TRBJ2-7 | TRBV20-1 | CSASGSPRLAGDGYEQYF
TRBJ2-5 | TRBV9 | CASSGGGGYWWGAQETQYF
TRBJ2-7 | TRBV7-2 | CASSVSGLAGGISYEQYF
TRBJ1-4 | TRBV6-1 | CATRDGNNEKLFF
TRBJ2-2 | TRBV2 | CASSGPGGDTGELFF
TRBJ2-3 | TRBV9 | CASSVPSGRGLTDTQYF
TRBJ2-3 | TRBV10-3 | CAISEATLGVAGTDTQYF
TRBJ2-1 | TRBV7-6 | CASSLPSGTNEQFF
TRBJ1-2 | TRBV14 | CASSAGQGAGGYTF
TRBJ2-3 | TRBV7-6 | CASSLEGAAGATDTQYF
TRBJ2-1 | TRBV6-6 | CASSPSAGGYNEQFF
TRBJ2-7 | TRBV12-3/TRBV12-4 | CASSLARARPSYEQYF
TRBJ2-6 | TRBV15 | CATSRGAGSGANVLTF
TRBJ2-6 | TRBV30 | CAWGTGSGANVLTF
TRBJ2-5 | TRBV7-9 | CAGSLDYPCNEQFF